The TCR beta chain described here comes from a study of OX40 agonist ivuxolimab in advanced cancers. The CDR3 runs 13 residues. CDR1 and CDR2 from the germline V gene are SEHNR and FQNEAQ (reference sequence). V lost 8 bases to trimming and J lost 6 bases; unmatched junction nucleotides: 9. Assay used: immunoSEQ multiplex PCR; TCRdb lists only in-frame clones, some missing. The table records around 110,000 clones, about 91% of them present only once. The sequence came from an adult with an advanced solid tumor such as melanoma, head and neck, liver or kidney cancer. The chain links TRBV7-9 to TRBJ2-7, with 8 nucleotides matching TRBD1. The specimen comprised CD4+ or CD8+ T cells sorted from blood, sampled in a trial of the OX40 agonist ivuxolimab. This CDR3 reads CASGLDRVPEQYF. The CDR3 nucleotides are TGTGCCAGCGGACTGGACAGGGTGCCCGAGCAGTACTTC.